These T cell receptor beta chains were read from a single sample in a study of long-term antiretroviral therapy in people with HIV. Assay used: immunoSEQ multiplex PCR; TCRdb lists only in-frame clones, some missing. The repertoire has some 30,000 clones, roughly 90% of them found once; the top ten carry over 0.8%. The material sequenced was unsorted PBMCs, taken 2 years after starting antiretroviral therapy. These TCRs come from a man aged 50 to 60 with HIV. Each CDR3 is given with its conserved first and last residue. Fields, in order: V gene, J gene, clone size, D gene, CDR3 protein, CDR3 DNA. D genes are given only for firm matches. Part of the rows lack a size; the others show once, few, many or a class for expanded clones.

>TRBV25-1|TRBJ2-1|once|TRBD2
CASSLAGGPDEQFF
TGTGCCAGCAGTTTAGCGGGAGGGCCGGATGAGCAGTTCTTC
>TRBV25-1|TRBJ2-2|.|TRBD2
CASSDRGVYPSGELFF
TGTGCCAGCAGTGATCGGGGGGTTTACCCCTCCGGGGAGCTGTTTTTT
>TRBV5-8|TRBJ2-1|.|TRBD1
CASSFLRVLGTEAYNEQFF
TGTGCCAGCAGCTTTCTCCGAGTTCTAGGGACAGAAGCCTACAATGAGCAGTTCTTC
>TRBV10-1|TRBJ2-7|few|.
CASSDGAGLRGEQYF
TGCGCCAGCAGTGATGGGGCAGGGTTACGGGGGGAGCAGTACTTC
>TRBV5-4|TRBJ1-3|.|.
CASSLAGSGNTIYF
TGTGCCAGCAGCTTGGCTGGTTCTGGAAACACCATATATTTT
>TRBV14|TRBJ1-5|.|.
CASSPKLGPSFNQPQHF
TGTGCCAGCAGCCCTAAGTTGGGCCCCTCGTTTAATCAGCCCCAGCATTTT
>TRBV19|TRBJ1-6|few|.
CASSMKTAGPNSPLHF
TGTGCCAGTAGTATGAAGACAGCAGGGCCAAATTCACCCCTCCACTTT
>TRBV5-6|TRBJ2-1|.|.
CASRRGKGIGHNEQFF
TGTGCCAGCAGGCGTGGAAAGGGCATTGGGCACAATGAGCAGTTCTTC
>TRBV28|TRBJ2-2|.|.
CASSLGRRYTGELFF
TGTGCCAGCAGTTTGGGACGGAGATACACCGGGGAGCTGTTTTTT
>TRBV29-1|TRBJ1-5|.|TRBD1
CSVATGDSSNQPQHF
TGCAGCGTTGCAACAGGGGATTCAAGCAATCAGCCCCAGCATTTT
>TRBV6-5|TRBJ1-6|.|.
CASSYTTDSPLHF
TGTGCCAGCAGTTACACCACAGATTCACCCCTCCACTTT
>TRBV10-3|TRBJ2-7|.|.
CAIRSDSYEQYF
TGTGCCATTCGAAGCGACTCCTACGAGCAGTACTTC
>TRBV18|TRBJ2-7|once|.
CASSPAAAPYEQYF
TGTGCCAGCTCACCAGCCGCAGCCCCCTACGAGCAGTACTTC
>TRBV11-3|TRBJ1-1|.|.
CASSPLGMNTEAFF
TGTGCCAGCAGCCCCCTGGGCATGAACACTGAAGCTTTCTTT
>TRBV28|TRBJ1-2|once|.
CASSVTVSNYGYTF
TGTGCCAGCAGTGTTACAGTGTCTAACTATGGCTACACCTTC
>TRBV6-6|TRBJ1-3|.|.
CASTRNRVRGNTIYF
TGTGCCAGCACCCGGAACAGGGTTCGTGGAAACACCATATATTTT
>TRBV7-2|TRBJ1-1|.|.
CASSLAGNTEAFF
TGTGCCAGCAGCTTAGCGGGGAACACTGAAGCTTTCTTT
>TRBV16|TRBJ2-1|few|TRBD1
CASSHQDRASYNEQFF
TGTGCCAGCAGCCACCAAGACAGGGCCTCCTACAATGAGCAGTTCTTC
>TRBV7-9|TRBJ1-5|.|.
CASSLGGKGGPQHF
TGTGCCAGCAGCTTAGGGGGTAAAGGAGGACCCCAGCATTTT
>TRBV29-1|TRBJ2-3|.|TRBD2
CSVEAQRGGPDTQYF
TGCAGCGTTGAGGCCCAACGGGGGGGGCCAGATACGCAGTATTTT
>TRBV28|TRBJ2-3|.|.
CASSLLSNPRQYF
TGTGCCAGCAGTTTATTATCGAATCCCAGGCAGTATTTT
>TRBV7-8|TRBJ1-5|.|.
CASSERPGTSQPQHF
TGTGCCAGCAGCGAGAGACCGGGGACTAGCCAGCCCCAGCATTTT
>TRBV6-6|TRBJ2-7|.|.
CASSYSSKYEQYF
TGTGCCAGCAGTTACTCAAGTAAATACGAGCAGTACTTC
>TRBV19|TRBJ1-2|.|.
CASSSSGDGYTF
TGTGCCAGTAGCTCCTCGGGGGATGGCTACACCTTC
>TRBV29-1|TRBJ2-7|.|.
CSVLPNGQRYEQYF
TGCAGCGTTTTGCCCAACGGTCAACGCTACGAGCAGTACTTC
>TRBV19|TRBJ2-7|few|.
CASSDSGRTQYF
TGTGCCAGTAGCGACAGTGGGAGAACGCAGTACTTC
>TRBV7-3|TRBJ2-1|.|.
CASSLSPRSEQFF
TGTGCCAGCAGCCTTAGCCCCCGGAGCGAGCAGTTCTTC
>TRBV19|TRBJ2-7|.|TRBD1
CATAIGQGDYEQYF
TGTGCCACGGCCATAGGACAGGGGGACTACGAGCAGTACTTC
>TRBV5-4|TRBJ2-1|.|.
CASSPGGPSSYNEQFF
TGTGCCAGCAGCCCCGGAGGGCCGAGCTCCTACAATGAGCAGTTCTTC
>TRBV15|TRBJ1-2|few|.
CATSRETPGGYGYTF
TGTGCCACCAGCAGAGAAACCCCGGGCGGCTATGGCTACACCTTC
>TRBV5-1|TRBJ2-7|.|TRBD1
CASSSGTEWEYEQYF
TGCGCCAGCAGCTCGGGGACAGAATGGGAATACGAGCAGTACTTC
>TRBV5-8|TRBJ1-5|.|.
CASSLGDQPQHF
TGTGCCAGCAGCTTAGGGGACCAGCCCCAGCATTTT
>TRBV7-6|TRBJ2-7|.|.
CASSLGLVHEQYF
TGTGCCAGCAGCTTAGGGTTAGTCCACGAGCAGTACTTC
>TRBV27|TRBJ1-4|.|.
CASSFAGSNEKLFF
TGTGCCAGCAGTTTCGCCGGGAGTAATGAAAAACTGTTTTTT
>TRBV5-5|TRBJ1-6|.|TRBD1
CASSPTTGGGSPLHF
TGTGCCAGCAGCCCCACGACAGGGGGAGGTTCACCCCTCCACTTT
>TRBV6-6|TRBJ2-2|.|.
CASTRTMGAFTGELFF
TGTGCCAGCACCAGAACTATGGGGGCTTTCACCGGGGAGCTGTTTTTT
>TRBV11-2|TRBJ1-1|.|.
CASSFGWSTEAFF
TGTGCCAGCAGCTTCGGGTGGAGCACTGAAGCTTTCTTT
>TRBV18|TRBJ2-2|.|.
CASSPRGSEVTGELFF
TGTGCCAGCTCACCTCGAGGGAGCGAGGTCACCGGGGAGCTGTTTTTT
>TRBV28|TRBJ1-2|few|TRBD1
CASSPGQGWYGYTF
TGTGCCAGCAGTCCCGGACAGGGTTGGTATGGCTACACCTTC
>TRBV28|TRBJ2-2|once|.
CASRSSENTGELFF
TGTGCCAGCAGGAGTAGCGAGAACACCGGGGAGCTGTTTTTT
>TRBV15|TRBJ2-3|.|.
CATSREQARTDTQYF
TGTGCCACCAGCAGAGAACAGGCTCGCACAGATACGCAGTATTTT
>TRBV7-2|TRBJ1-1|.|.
CASSLMGGRNTEAFF
TGTGCCAGCAGCTTAATGGGGGGACGGAACACTGAAGCTTTCTTT